This TCR beta chain came from a study of blood T cell repertoires in COVID-19. Study summary: Donors in the United States, Italy and Spain gave samples during acute or convalescent COVID-19. Sources were T cells, B-cell-depleted T cells, or PBMCs; the material itself was cDNA or gDNA.

This CDR3 is built from 11 residues. V gave up 6 bases and J gave up 0 bases, with 5 bases separating them. In germline, CDR1 is DFQATT, CDR2 SNEGSKA (reference sequence). In the original analysis: Amplifying reference gene primers gave estimates of nucleated cell counts. The protocol was immunoSEQ multiplex PCR, while the TCRdb copy is restricted to in-frame clones and leaves out a portion. V and J calls plus clone size are reproduced from that table; the DNA served to infer D and trimming. The sample yields roughly 150,000 clones, around 88% seen once. The sample was peripheral blood. The rearrangement uses TRBV20-1 and TRBJ1-2, with no clear D. The sequence was obtained from a woman in her 70s who had recovered from COVID-19. CDR3 sequence reads: CSALANYGYTF. The CDR3 DNA follows: TGCAGTGCCCTAGCTAACTATGGCTACACCTTC.